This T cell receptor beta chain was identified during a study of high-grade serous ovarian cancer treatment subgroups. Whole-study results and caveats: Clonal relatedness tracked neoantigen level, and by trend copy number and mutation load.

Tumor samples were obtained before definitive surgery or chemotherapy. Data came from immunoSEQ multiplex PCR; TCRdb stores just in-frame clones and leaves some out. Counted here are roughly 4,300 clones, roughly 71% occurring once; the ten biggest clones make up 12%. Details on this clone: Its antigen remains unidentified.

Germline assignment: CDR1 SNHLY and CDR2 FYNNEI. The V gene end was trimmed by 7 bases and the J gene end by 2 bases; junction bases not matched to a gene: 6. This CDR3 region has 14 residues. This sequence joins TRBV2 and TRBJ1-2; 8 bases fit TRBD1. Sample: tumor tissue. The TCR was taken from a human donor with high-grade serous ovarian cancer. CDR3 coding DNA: TGTGCCAGCACTCCGACAGGGGCGAACTATGGCTACACCTTC. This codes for CASTPTGANYGYTF. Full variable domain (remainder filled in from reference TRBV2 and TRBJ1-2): EPEVTQTPSHQVTQMGQEVILRCVPISNHLYFYWYRQILGQKVEFLVSFYNNEISEKSEIFDDQFSVERPDGSNFTLKIRSTKLEDSAMYFCASTPTGANYGYTFGSGTRLTVV.